This T cell receptor (beta chain) was retrieved from a study of T-cell memory formation after mild COVID-19. It was 5'RACE with constant-segment primers that produced the TCR alpha and TCR beta cDNA libraries, which carried sample barcodes and UMIs. MiXCR, applied by TCRdb to the 5' RACE reads, yields one record per CDR3 protein. The sample yields hundreds of thousands of distinct CDR3 sequences, more than 15% seen once. Turning to this clonotype: Its matching antigen is unknown.

Regarding the study as a whole: That cross-reactive memory joined was suggested by some responding clones appearing in pre-infection memory.

Per the germline V gene, CDR1 is SGHTA and CDR2 is FQGNSA. This CDR3 region has 16 residues. V lost 0 bases to trimming and J lost 5 bases; unmatched junction nucleotides: 7. The receptor was isolated from a man aged 18 to 30 who had mild COVID-19 (a few samples of this study predate the infection). Cell type and time point are not known. The sequencing input was PBMCs or a T cell subset sorted from them (not recorded which). The chain uses TRBV7-2 and TRBJ2-5, with 9 bases fitting TRBD1. This CDR3 reads CASSLAGTGYRETQYF. CDR3 nucleotides: TGTGCCAGCAGCTTAGCGGGGACAGGGTATAGGGAGACCCAGTACTTC.